The 5 T cell receptor beta chains listed next were all sequenced from one sample in a study of healthy donors' naive CD4 and CD8 T cells. A linear amplification protocol produced the TCR libraries from around 500 ng of total RNA. Via MiXCR, TCRdb re-called the reads, giving one row per CDR3 protein. This sample yields around 180,000 distinct CDR3 sequences, of which about four fifths are seen a single time; around 2% belongs to the top ten. The sample taken for sequencing was naive CD4+ and CD8+ T cells sorted from blood, pooled from several donors. Receptors were obtained from a pool of human donors in good health; the sample pools cells from several healthy donors.

V gene TRBV29-1 combines with J gene TRBJ2-1; 7 bases are shared with TRBD1. This CDR3 comprises 12 residues. Germline V gives CDR1 SQVTM, CDR2 ANQGSEA. Unmatched junction bases numbered 8, after V lost 0 bases and J lost 15 bases. CDR3 loop: CSVEDQGQTTFF. CDR3 sequence (DNA): TGCAGCGTTGAAGATCAGGGACAGACGACGTTCTTC.

V usage is TRBV6-5 and J usage is TRBJ1-2, with D possibly matching TRBD1 (6 bases). Trimming took off 2 bases at V and 6 bases at J, with 22 bases between the two ends. CDR1 and CDR2 (germline): MNHEY, SVGAGI. The CDR3 covers 17 residues. The CDR3 DNA reads TGTGCCAGCAGTTACGGGGCAGGGGAATTAAGAGTCGATGGCTACACCTTC. Translated: CASSYGAGELRVDGYTF.

This chain uses TRBV5-1 with TRBJ2-1; 9 bases map to TRBD2. V lost 3 bases to trimming and J lost 4 bases; unmatched junction nucleotides: 8. The CDR3 totals 16 residues. Germline CDR1 reads SGHRS; CDR2 reads YFSETQ. As DNA, the CDR3 is TGCGCCAGCAGCTGGACCGGGACTAGCTTTTACAATGAGCAGTTCTTC. Its protein is CASSWTGTSFYNEQFF.

This clonotype was counted only a few times. CDR3 in DNA: TGTGCCAGCACCTTAAAGGGCAGGTCAAGAACTAACACTGAAGCTTTCTTT. Amino acid sequence: CASTLKGRSRTNTEAFF. The gene calls are TRBV27 and TRBJ1-1; no clear D. The germline V gene encodes CDR1 MNHEY and CDR2 SMNVEV (reference sequence). V gave up 7 bases and J gave up 2 bases, with 23 bases separating them. The CDR3 is made up of 17 amino acids.

This CDR3 reads CASSLPAGTYNEQFF. The CDR3 coding sequence is TGTGCCAGCAGTTTACCAGCGGGGACCTACAATGAGCAGTTCTTC. The chain carries TRBV28 and TRBJ2-1; 7 bases map to TRBD2. CDR1 and CDR2 from the germline V gene are MDHEN and SYDVKM. V shed 2 bases and J 2 bases; nucleotides not matched to a gene: 3. CDR3 size: 15 residues.